One and the same sample provided the 17 T cell receptor beta chains below, sequenced in a study of patients and donors after allogeneic stem cell transplantation. From the RT-PCR reads, TCRdb called clonotypes with MiXCR, one entry per CDR3 protein. This sample has about 960,000 distinct CDR3 sequences, with more than 15% found just once. The specimen was blood, either unsorted or a sorted T cell fraction (not recorded which). The receptor source for this set is a human donor who was either an allogeneic HSCT recipient or a stem cell or donor lymphocyte infusion donor (not recorded which). It is not recorded whose cells these are; they may come from a transplant donor.

Only a few counts were recorded for this clonotype. The V and J genes are TRBV5-1 and TRBJ1-4; a weak D match, TRBD1 (5 bases). V gave up 2 bases and J gave up 7 bases, with 12 bases separating them. Germline V gene data show CDR1 as SGHRS and CDR2 as YFSETQ. The CDR3 runs to 14 residues. CDR3 in DNA: TGCGCCAGCAGCTTTAACAGGAGCCCTGAAAAACTGTTTTTT. It encodes CASSFNRSPEKLFF. The full variable domain, with the rest looked up from reference TRBV5-1 and TRBJ1-4, is KAGVTQTPRYLIKTRGQQVTLSCSPISGHRSVSWYQQTPGQGLQFLFEYFSETQRNKGNFPGRFSGRQFSNSRSEMNVSTLELGDSALYLCASSFNRSPEKLFFGSGTQLSVL.

The chain carries TRBV5-6 and TRBJ1-2, with TRBD1 matching over 10 bases. The V segment lost 0 bases and the J segment 5 bases; nucleotides outside the gene matches: 4. This CDR3 has 15 residues. Looked up from germline, CDR1 is SGHDT and CDR2 is YYEEEE. The CDR3 nucleotides are TGTGCCAGCAGCTTGGGTGGGGACAGGGGATATGGCTACACCTTC. This encodes CASSLGGDRGYGYTF.

J is TRBJ1-5 and V is TRBV2; weak D call: TRBD1 (5 bases). CDR3 length: 15 residues. Trimming cost V 6 bases and J 4 bases, with 16 bases left between them. Germline V CDR1 and CDR2: SNHLY, FYNNEI. The DNA for the CDR3 is TGTGCCAGCAGCGCTGAAACGGGGGAGAATCAGCCCCAGCATTTT. As protein: CASSAETGENQPQHF.

This chain connects TRBV12-5 to TRBJ2-5; D not resolved. This CDR3 region has 12 residues. The V end was cut by 2 bases, the J end by 4 bases, with 5 bases between. Per germline, CDR1 LGHNT and CDR2 FRNRAP. The CDR3 reads CASGLNGETQYF. The CDR3 DNA follows: TGTGCTAGTGGTTTGAATGGAGAGACCCAGTACTTC.

The chain is built from TRBV6-5 and TRBJ2-7; TRBD2 might be the D (7 bases). From germline, CDR1 is MNHEY and CDR2 SVGAGI. The CDR3 has 16 residues. Trimming shortened V by 4 bases and J by 0 bases, and 16 bases separated the two germline ends. CDR3: CASSSARGALSYEQYF. The CDR3 coding sequence is TGTGCCAGCAGTTCCGCTCGGGGGGCCCTCTCCTACGAGCAGTACTTC.

This clonotype showed up many times. The chain couples TRBV6-2 or TRBV6-3 to TRBJ1-5; D unclear. V lost 4 bases to trimming and J lost 2 bases, with 9 bases between them. The CDR3 consists of 14 residues. Looked up from germline, CDR1 is MNHEY and CDR2 is SVGEGT. The CDR3 region is CASSLGPRNQPQHF. The CDR3 nucleotides are TGTGCCAGCAGTTTGGGCCCACGCAATCAGCCCCAGCATTTT.

This clonotype showed up just a few times. This chain links TRBV27 with TRBJ1-5; 7 bases are a match to TRBD1. CDR3 length: 12 residues. Germline CDR1 reads MNHEY; CDR2 reads SMNVEV (reference sequence). J was trimmed by 15 bases and V by 5 bases; bases with no gene match: 10. The CDR3 protein is CASSESTGRGHF. The CDR3 region has the DNA TGTGCCAGCAGTGAATCGACAGGGCGGGGGCATTTT.

The CDR3 protein is CASSFLAASTDTQYF. CDR3 in DNA: TGCGCCAGCAGCTTCCTAGCGGCTAGCACAGATACGCAGTATTTT. The V call is TRBV5-1, the J call TRBJ2-3; 7 bases line up with TRBD2. The CDR3 is 15 amino acids. Germline assignment: CDR1 SGHRS and CDR2 YFSETQ. V shed 2 bases, J shed 0 bases, and the junction held 3 bases outside the gene matches.

The rearrangement joins TRBV28 to TRBJ2-7; no definite D call. Germline CDR1 reads MDHEN; CDR2 reads SYDVKM. Deletions cut 6 bases from V and 3 bases from J, with 18 bases between. This CDR3 has 15 amino acids. CDR3 sequence reads: CASSHREKRYYEQYF. The CDR3 nucleotides are TGTGCCAGCAGCCACCGAGAAAAGAGGTACTACGAGCAGTACTTC. Full variable domain (missing parts from reference TRBV28 and TRBJ2-7): DVKVTQSSRYLVKRTGEKVFLECVQDMDHENMFWYRQDPGLGLRLIYFSYDVKMKEKGDIPEGYSVSREKKERFSLILESASTNQTSMYLCASSHREKRYYEQYFGPGTRLTVT.

CDR3 in amino acids: CASSLKLAGGTEQFF. As DNA, the CDR3 is TGCGCCAGCAGCTTGAAGCTAGCGGGAGGGACTGAGCAGTTCTTC. The chain joins TRBV5-1 to TRBJ2-1, with 12 bases matching TRBD2. Unmatched junction bases numbered 5, after V lost 1 base and J lost 9 bases. The CDR3 totals 15 residues. Germline-derived CDR1 and CDR2 are SGHRS and YFSETQ. Filled out from reference TRBV5-1 and TRBJ2-1, the complete variable domain reads KAGVTQTPRYLIKTRGQQVTLSCSPISGHRSVSWYQQTPGQGLQFLFEYFSETQRNKGNFPGRFSGRQFSNSRSEMNVSTLELGDSALYLCASSLKLAGGTEQFFGPGTRLTVL.

The CDR3 loop reads CASSEGAGLVEKLFF. Written as DNA, the CDR3 is TGTGCCAGCAGTGAAGGGGCAGGTTTGGTGGAAAAACTGTTTTTT. V and J are TRBV25-1 and TRBJ1-4; D might be TRBD1 (5 bases). V gave up 2 bases and J gave up 8 bases, with 15 bases separating them. The CDR3 is 15 residues long. Germline V CDR1 and CDR2: MGHDK, SYGVNS.

This clonotype was observed a few times. The chain links TRBV6-5 to TRBJ2-2; 10 positions agree with TRBD1. The germline gives CDR1 MNHEY, CDR2 SVGAGI. The CDR3 has 18 residues. The ends lost 2 bases at V and 2 bases at J; junction bases unmatched: 8. CDR3 DNA sequence: TGTGCCAGCAGTTACCCGGGACAGGGGATTTCCAACACCGGGGAGCTGTTTTTT. Encoded protein: CASSYPGQGISNTGELFF.

The gene calls are TRBV10-3 and TRBJ2-3; possibly TRBD1 for D (8 bases). The CDR3 contains 15 residues. Germline V gives CDR1 ENHRY, CDR2 SYGVKD. Trimming stripped 11 bases from V and 0 bases from J, with 18 bases between. The CDR3 loop is CAAGRGTGSTDTQYF. CDR3 nucleotides: TGTGCCGCGGGGCGGGGGACAGGAAGCACAGATACGCAGTATTTT.

The sample holds many counts of this clonotype. Here the CDR3 reads CAIGVSGRSSYNEQFF. The CDR3, as DNA: TGTGCCATTGGAGTTAGCGGGAGAAGCTCCTACAATGAGCAGTTCTTC. This rearrangement joins TRBV10-3 to TRBJ2-1; 9 nucleotides align to TRBD2. CDR3 length: 16 amino acids. J was trimmed by 0 bases and V by 9 bases; bases with no gene match: 9. CDR1 and CDR2 (germline): ENHRY, SYGVKD.

This clonotype was seen many times. The chain combines TRBV12-3 or TRBV12-4 with TRBJ1-3; the D is unclear. V was shortened by 4 bases and J by 4 bases, with 11 bases between the two germline ends. The CDR3 extends over 14 amino acids. This CDR3 is CASSSPVEGNTIYF. As DNA, the CDR3 is TGTGCCAGCAGTTCCCCGGTGGAGGGAAACACCATATATTTT.

In this sample, this clonotype turned up many times. The V gene is TRBV6-5, the J gene TRBJ2-7; weak D call: TRBD1 (5 bases). The CDR3 has 13 residues. CDR1 and CDR2 from the germline V gene are MNHEY and SVGAGI. V was pared by 6 bases and J by 0 bases, with 9 bases between. CDR3 loop: CASSFTGSYEQYF. The DNA for the CDR3 is TGTGCCAGCAGCTTCACAGGCTCCTACGAGCAGTACTTC.

This clonotype was seen only a few times. This chain joins TRBV15 and TRBJ1-4; D is unclear. CDR3 length: 15 residues. Germline V gene lookup returns CDR1 LNHNV and CDR2 YYDKDF (reference sequence). The V end lost 0 bases, the J end lost 3 bases, and 8 bases lay between the germline ends. CDR3: CATSRERRSNEKLFF. The CDR3 region has the DNA TGTGCCACCAGCAGAGAACGGAGGTCTAATGAAAAACTGTTTTTT.